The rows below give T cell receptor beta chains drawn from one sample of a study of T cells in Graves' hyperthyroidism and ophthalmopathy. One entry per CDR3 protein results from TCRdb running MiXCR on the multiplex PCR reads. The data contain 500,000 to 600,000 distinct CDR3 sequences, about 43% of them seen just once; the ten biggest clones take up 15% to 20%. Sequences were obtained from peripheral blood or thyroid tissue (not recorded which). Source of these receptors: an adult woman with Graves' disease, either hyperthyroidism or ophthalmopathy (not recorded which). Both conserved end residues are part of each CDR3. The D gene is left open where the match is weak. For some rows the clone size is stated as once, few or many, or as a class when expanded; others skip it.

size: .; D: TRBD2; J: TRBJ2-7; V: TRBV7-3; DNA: TGTGCCAGCAGCTTGACTAGCGGGAGTTTCAACGAGCAGTACTTC; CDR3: CASSLTSGSFNEQYF
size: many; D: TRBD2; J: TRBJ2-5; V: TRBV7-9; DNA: TGTGCCACCTCAGCGGGGGGCGGAGAGACCCAGTACTTC; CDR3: CATSAGGGETQYF
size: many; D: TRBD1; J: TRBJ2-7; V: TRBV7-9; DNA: TGTGCCAGCAGCTCGCCGGGACAGGGGAGTCCCTACGAGCAGTACTTC; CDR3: CASSSPGQGSPYEQYF
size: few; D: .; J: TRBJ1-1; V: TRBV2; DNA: TGTGCCAGCAGTGAATGGGGTGAAACTAATGAAGCTTTCTTT; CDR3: CASSEWGETNEAFF
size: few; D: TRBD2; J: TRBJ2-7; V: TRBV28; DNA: TGTGCCAGCAGTTTTTCCCTCCCAGGACTAGCGGGACTCAAGCAGTACTTC; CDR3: CASSFSLPGLAGLKQYF
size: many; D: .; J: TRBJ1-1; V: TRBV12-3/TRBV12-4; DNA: TGTGCCAGCAGTTTTCTACAGGGTACTAACACTGAAGCTTTCTTT; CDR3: CASSFLQGTNTEAFF
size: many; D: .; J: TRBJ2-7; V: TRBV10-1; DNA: TGCGCCAGCAGTGAAGGGCGGGGGCCCTACGAGCAGTACTTC; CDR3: CASSEGRGPYEQYF
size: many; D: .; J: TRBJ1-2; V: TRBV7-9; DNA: TGTGCCAGCAGCTTAGAAGGCCTACCCTTGAGGGGCTACACCTTC; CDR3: CASSLEGLPLRGYTF
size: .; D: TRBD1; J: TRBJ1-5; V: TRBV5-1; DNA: TGCGCCAGCAGCTTTATCGGGACAGGAGAAGAGACCCAGCATTTT; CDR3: CASSFIGTGEETQHF
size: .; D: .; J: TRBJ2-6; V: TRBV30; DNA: TGTGCCTGGAGTGTTTCAGGGTCTGGGGCCAACGTCCTGACTTTC; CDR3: CAWSVSGSGANVLTF
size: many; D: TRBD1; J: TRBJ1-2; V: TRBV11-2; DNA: TGTGCCAGCAGACTCTACGGGACAGGGCATGGCTACACCTTC; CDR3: CASRLYGTGHGYTF
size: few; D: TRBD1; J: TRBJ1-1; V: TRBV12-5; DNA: TGTGCTAGTGGTTTCCCCCGACAGGGGGATACTGAAGCTTTCTTT; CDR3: CASGFPRQGDTEAFF
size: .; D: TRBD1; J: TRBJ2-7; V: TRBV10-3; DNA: TGTGCCATCGCAACAGGGGCCTACGAGCAGTACTTC; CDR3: CAIATGAYEQYF
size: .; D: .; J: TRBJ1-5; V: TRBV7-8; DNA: TGTGCCAGCAGCGCCATAGAGGTTAGCAATCAGCCCCAGCATTTT; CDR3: CASSAIEVSNQPQHF
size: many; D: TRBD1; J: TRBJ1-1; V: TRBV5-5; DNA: TGTGCCAGCAGCTTGCTAGGGGGCATGGCTGAAGCTTTCTTT; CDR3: CASSLLGGMAEAFF
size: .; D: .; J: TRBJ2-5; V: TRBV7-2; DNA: TGTGCCAGCAGCAAGCGGCTAGCGTCGACCACGGGGGAGACCCAGTACTTC; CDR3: CASSKRLASTTGETQYF
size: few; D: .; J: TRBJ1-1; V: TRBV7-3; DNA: TGTGCCAGCAGCCAGAGACCAGCTCAGGGTGGGACTGAAGCTTTCTTT; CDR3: CASSQRPAQGGTEAFF
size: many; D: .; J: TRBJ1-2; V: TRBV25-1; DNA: TGTGCCAGCAGTGGGGGGATTCCCTATGGCTACACCTTC; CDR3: CASSGGIPYGYTF
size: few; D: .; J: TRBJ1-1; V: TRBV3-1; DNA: TGTGCCAGCAGCTACGGACAGTACACTGAAGCTTTCTTT; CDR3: CASSYGQYTEAFF
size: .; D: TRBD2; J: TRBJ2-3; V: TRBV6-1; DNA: TGTGCCAGCAGTGAAAGTCGGGGGACTAGCATCACAGATACGCAGTATTTT; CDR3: CASSESRGTSITDTQYF
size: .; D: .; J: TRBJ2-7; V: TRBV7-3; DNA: TGTGCCAGCAGCACCGAACAGGGACGGGGGTCCTACGAGCAGTACTTC; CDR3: CASSTEQGRGSYEQYF
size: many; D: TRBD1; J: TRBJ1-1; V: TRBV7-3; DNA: TGTGCCAGCAGCTTTACAGGGGACACTGAAGCTTTCTTT; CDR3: CASSFTGDTEAFF
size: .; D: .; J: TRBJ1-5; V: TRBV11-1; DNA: TGTGCCAGCAGCTTAGCTTCCGGGGACCGGCCCCAGCATTTT; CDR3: CASSLASGDRPQHF
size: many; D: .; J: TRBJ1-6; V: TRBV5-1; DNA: TGCGCCAGCAGAAGGTCCATCGCTGGGGGATCACCCCTCCACTTT; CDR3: CASRRSIAGGSPLHF
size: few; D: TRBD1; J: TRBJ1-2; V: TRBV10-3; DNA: TGTGCCATTCGACCGCCGACCGGGACAGCCTATGGCTACACCTTC; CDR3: CAIRPPTGTAYGYTF
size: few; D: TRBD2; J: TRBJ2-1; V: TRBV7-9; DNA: TGTGCCAGCAGCTTAGCGGGAGGGCCCTACAATGAGCAGTTCTTC; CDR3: CASSLAGGPYNEQFF
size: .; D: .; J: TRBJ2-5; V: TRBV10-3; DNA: TGTGCCATCACCGCGCAGGGGATGATGGAGACCCAGTACTTC; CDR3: CAITAQGMMETQYF
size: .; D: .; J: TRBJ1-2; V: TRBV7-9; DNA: TGTGCCAGCAGCGCCCCCGAATCGGGCTACACCTTC; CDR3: CASSAPESGYTF
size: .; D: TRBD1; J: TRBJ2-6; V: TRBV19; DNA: TGTGCCAGTAGCGTACAGGGGTACTCTGGGGCCAACGTCCTGACTTTC; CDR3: CASSVQGYSGANVLTF
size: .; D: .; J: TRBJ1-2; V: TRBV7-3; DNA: TGTGCCAGCAGCACCGAACAGGGACGAGGCTACACCTTC; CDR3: CASSTEQGRGYTF
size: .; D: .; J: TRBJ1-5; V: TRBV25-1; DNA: TGTGCCATCTCTAGGGGGGTCTATAGCAATCAGCCCCAGCATTTT; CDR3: CAISRGVYSNQPQHF
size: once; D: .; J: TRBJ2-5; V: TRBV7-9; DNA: TGTGCCAGCAGCCCTGAGGGGGGGAATTCCCACGAGACCCAGTACTTC; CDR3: CASSPEGGNSHETQYF
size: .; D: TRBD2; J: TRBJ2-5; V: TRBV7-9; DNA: TGTGCCAGCAGCTGGGGGACTAGCGGGACAGAGACCCAGTACTTC; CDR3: CASSWGTSGTETQYF
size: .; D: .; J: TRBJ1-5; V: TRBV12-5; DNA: TGTGCTAGTGGTTCATCTTTCAGCCCCCAGCATTTT; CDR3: CASGSSFSPQHF
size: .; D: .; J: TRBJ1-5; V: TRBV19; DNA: TGTGCCAGTAGTCGGGGTGGGACACCAGGTGAGCCCCAGCATTTT; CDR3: CASSRGGTPGEPQHF
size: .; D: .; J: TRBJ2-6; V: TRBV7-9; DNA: TGTGCCAGCAGCCCAGGGGCTAACTCTGGGGCCAACGTCCTGACTTTC; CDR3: CASSPGANSGANVLTF
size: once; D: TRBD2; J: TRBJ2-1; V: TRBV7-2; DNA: TGTGCCAGCAGCTTAGTAGCGGGAGGGTCCTACAATGAGCAGTTCTTC; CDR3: CASSLVAGGSYNEQFF
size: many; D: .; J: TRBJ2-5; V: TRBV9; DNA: TGTGCCAGCAGCGCCGGGGGCGGGAGAGAGACCCAGTACTTC; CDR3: CASSAGGGRETQYF
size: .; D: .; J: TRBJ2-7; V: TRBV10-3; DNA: TGTGCCATCAGTGACAGGGGAGGCGAGCAGTACTTC; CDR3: CAISDRGGEQYF
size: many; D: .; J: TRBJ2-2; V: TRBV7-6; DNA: TGTGCCAGCAGCTCTAAGCTAGGAGCGAACACCGGGGAGCTGTTTTTT; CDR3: CASSSKLGANTGELFF
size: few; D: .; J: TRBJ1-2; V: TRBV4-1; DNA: TGTGCCAGCAGCCAAGACTTGGATGGCTACACCTTC; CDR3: CASSQDLDGYTF
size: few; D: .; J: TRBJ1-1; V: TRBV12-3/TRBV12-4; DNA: TGTGCCATCAGCCACGGGGGGCAAACTTTCTTT; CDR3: CAISHGGQTFF
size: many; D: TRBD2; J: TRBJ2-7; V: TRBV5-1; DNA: TGCGCCAGCAGCCTGTGGAGTAGCGGGAGATCCTACGAGCAGTACTTC; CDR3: CASSLWSSGRSYEQYF
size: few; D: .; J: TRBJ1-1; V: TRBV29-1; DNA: TGCAGCGCTAAAGTACAGGGAAGGACTGAAGCTTTCTTT; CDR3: CSAKVQGRTEAFF
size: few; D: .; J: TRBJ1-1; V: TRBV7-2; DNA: TGTGCCAGCAGCTTTGGACACACTGAAGCTTTCTTT; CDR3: CASSFGHTEAFF
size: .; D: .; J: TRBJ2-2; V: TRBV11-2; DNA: TGTGCCAGCAGCAGCTTGGACCCAGGATTAGCCGGGGAGCTGTTTTTT; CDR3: CASSSLDPGLAGELFF
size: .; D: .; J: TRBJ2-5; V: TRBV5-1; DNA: TGCGCCAGCAGCTTGCGGACACTGGGGAGACAAGAGACCCAGTACTTC; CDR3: CASSLRTLGRQETQYF
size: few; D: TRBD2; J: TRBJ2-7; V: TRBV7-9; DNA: TGTGCCAGCAGTGCCCAGCAGAGCGGGAGGGCCTTCGAGCAGTACTTC; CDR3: CASSAQQSGRAFEQYF
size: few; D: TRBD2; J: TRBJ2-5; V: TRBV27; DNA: TGTGCCAGCAGTTTATCTAAAGCGGGAGGCTCCCACCAAGAGACCCAGTACTTC; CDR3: CASSLSKAGGSHQETQYF
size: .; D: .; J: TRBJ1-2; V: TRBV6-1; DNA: TGTGCCAGCGACCCTCGACACGGGGGCAGATATGGCTACACCTTC; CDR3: CASDPRHGGRYGYTF
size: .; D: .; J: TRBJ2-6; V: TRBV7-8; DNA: TGTGCCAGCAGCTCGAGGGACCGATTAAGCTCTGGGGCCAACGTCCTGACTTTC; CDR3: CASSSRDRLSSGANVLTF
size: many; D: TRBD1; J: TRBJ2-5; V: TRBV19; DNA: TGTGCCAGGGGGACAGCTCAAGAGACCCAGTACTTC; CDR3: CARGTAQETQYF
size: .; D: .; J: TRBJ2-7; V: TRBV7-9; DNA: TGTGCCAGCAGCGGAGACGGCCTATACGAGCAGTACTTC; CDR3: CASSGDGLYEQYF
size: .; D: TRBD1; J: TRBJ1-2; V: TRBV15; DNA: TGTGCCACCAGCAGAGATTGGGACAGGGAGAGCCTTGGGGGCTACACCTTC; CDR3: CATSRDWDRESLGGYTF
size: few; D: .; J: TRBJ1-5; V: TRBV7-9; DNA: TGTGCCAGCATCGTATCCTCGGCCCAGCATTTT; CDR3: CASIVSSAQHF
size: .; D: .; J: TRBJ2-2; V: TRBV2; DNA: TGTGCCAGCAGTCCGCAGGGAACCGGGGAGCTGTTTTTT; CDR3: CASSPQGTGELFF
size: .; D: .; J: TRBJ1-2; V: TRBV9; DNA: TGTGCCAGCACCCCTCTTGACAGACCTTATGGCTACACCTTC; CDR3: CASTPLDRPYGYTF
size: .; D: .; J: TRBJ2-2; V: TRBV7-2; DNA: TGTGCCAGCAGCAAAGAGACAGAGAGATATGGCTACACCGGGGAGCTGTTTTTT; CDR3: CASSKETERYGYTGELFF